These 8 T cell receptor beta chains were sequenced from one sample in a study of cytomegalovirus exposure and HLA in healthy donors. PCR used 60 Vbeta primers and 13 Jbeta primers. The method was immunoSEQ multiplex PCR; TCRdb's version includes in-frame clones alone and lacks a portion of them. The data contain about 130,000 clones, roughly 79% of them seen just once; the ten biggest clones take up 0.6% to 0.7%. Sequencing was performed on PBMCs. These receptors originate from a man younger than 35 in good health and CMV-seronegative.

The rearrangement uses TRBV9 and TRBJ1-6, with TRBD1 identical over 7 bases. CDR3 length: 15 residues. The ends lost 6 bases at V and 5 bases at J; junction bases unmatched: 8. Per germline, CDR1 SGDLS and CDR2 YYNGEE. This CDR3 is CASNRGTVNNSPLHF. The CDR3 coding sequence is TGTGCCAGCAATCGAGGGACAGTTAATAATTCACCCCTCCACTTT.

V usage is TRBV7-9 and J usage is TRBJ2-3; 7 nucleotides align to TRBD2. The CDR3 has 15 residues. Trimming at V came to 5 bases and at J to 0 bases, leaving 5 bases not matched to a gene. Germline CDR1 is SEHNR and CDR2 is FQNEAQ (reference sequence). For the CDR3, the DNA is TGTGCCAGCAGCCCCGCGGGGGTCAGCACAGATACGCAGTATTTT. As protein: CASSPAGVSTDTQYF.

This clone has just a few counts. This chain uses TRBV7-6 with TRBJ2-7, with D perhaps TRBD2 (7 bases). The CDR3 has 16 amino acids. Trimming cost V 0 bases and J 2 bases, with 14 bases left between them. Germline-derived CDR1 and CDR2 are SGHVS and FNYEAQ. The DNA of the CDR3 is TGTGCCAGCAGCTTAGCGGGGGGGCGGGAAACCTACGAGCAGTACTTC. Amino acid sequence: CASSLAGGRETYEQYF.

This clone was observed once. J is TRBJ2-7 and V is TRBV9, with 10 bases lining up with TRBD2. Germline-derived CDR1 and CDR2 are SGDLS and YYNGEE. This CDR3 is built from 17 residues. V trimming: 3 bases; J trimming: 4 bases; junction bases outside the gene matches: 13. CDR3 in amino acids: CASSDSISGGRSYEQYF. CDR3 coding DNA: TGTGCCAGCAGCGATTCCATTAGCGGGGGGCGTTCGTACGAGCAGTACTTC.

J is TRBJ2-5 and V is TRBV9; tentative D call: TRBD1 (6 bases). Trimming shortened V by 0 bases and J by 3 bases, and 15 bases separated the two germline ends. The CDR3 covers 16 residues. Per germline, CDR1 SGDLS and CDR2 YYNGEE. The CDR3 loop is CASSVAPGQTKETQYF. CDR3 bases: TGTGCCAGCAGCGTAGCGCCGGGACAAACAAAAGAGACCCAGTACTTC.

The V gene is TRBV30, the J gene TRBJ1-2, with D possibly being TRBD1 (5 bases). Germline loops: CDR1 GTSNPN, CDR2 SVGIG (reference sequence). The CDR3 length is 12 residues. The ends were cut back, 8 bases at V and 8 bases at J, with 18 bases in the middle. CDR3: CAHGAPAGGYTF. In DNA form, the CDR3 reads TGTGCCCACGGGGCCCCCGCGGGGGGCTACACCTTC.

The V call is TRBV28, the J call TRBJ2-2, with D possibly TRBD1 on 7 matching bases. V was shortened by 11 bases and J by 5 bases, with 18 bases between the two germline ends. This CDR3 has 14 amino acids. The germline V gene has CDR1 MDHEN and CDR2 SYDVKM. CDR3 sequence: CAGRQGGVTGELFF. As DNA, the CDR3 is TGTGCCGGACGACAGGGCGGGGTAACCGGGGAGCTGTTTTTT.

As DNA, the CDR3 is TGTGCCAGCAGTTTAACCGGGACAGGGGCTGCCACTGAAGCTTTCTTT. This translates into CASSLTGTGAATEAFF. The chain joins TRBV28 to TRBJ1-1, with 10 nucleotides matching TRBD1. Germline V gene data show CDR1 as MDHEN and CDR2 as SYDVKM. V trimming: 2 bases; J trimming: 4 bases; junction bases outside the gene matches: 7. The CDR3 is made up of 16 amino acids.